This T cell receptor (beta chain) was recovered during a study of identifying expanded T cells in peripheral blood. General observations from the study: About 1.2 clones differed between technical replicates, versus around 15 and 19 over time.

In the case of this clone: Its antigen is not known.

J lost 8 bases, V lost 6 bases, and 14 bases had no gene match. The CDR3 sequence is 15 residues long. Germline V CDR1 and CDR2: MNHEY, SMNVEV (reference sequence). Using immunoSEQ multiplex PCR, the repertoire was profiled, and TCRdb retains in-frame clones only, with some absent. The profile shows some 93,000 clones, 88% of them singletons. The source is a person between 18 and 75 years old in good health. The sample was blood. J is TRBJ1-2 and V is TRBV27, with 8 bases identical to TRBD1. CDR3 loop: CASSPAGQGIGGYTF. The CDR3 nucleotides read TGTGCCAGCAGCCCAGCCGGACAGGGAATAGGGGGCTACACCTTC.